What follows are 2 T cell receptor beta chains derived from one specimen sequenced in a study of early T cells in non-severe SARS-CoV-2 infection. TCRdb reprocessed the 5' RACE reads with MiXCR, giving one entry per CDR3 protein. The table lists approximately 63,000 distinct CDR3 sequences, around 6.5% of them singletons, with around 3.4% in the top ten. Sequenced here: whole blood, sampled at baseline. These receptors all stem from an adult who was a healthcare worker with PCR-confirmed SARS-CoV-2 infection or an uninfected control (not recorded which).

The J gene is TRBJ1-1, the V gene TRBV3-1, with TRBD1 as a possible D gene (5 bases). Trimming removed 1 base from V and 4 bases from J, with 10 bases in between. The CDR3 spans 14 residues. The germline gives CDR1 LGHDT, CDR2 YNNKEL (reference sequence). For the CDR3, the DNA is TGTGCCAGCAGCCAAGCGGCAGGGCGCACTGAAGCTTTCTTT. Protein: CASSQAAGRTEAFF. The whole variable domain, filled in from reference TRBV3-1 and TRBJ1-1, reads DTAVSQTPKYLVTQMGNDKSIKCEQNLGHDTMYWYKQDSKKFLKIMFSYNNKELIINETVPNRFSPKSPDKAHLNLHINSLELGDSAVYFCASSQAAGRTEAFFGQGTRLTVV.

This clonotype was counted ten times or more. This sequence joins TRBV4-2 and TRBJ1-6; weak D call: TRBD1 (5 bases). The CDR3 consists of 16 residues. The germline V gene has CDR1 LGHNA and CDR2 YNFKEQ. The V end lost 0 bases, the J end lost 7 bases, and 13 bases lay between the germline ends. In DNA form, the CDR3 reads TGTGCCAGCAGCCAAGATTTTCGGGCAGGGAATTCACCCCTCCACTTT. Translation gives CASSQDFRAGNSPLHF.